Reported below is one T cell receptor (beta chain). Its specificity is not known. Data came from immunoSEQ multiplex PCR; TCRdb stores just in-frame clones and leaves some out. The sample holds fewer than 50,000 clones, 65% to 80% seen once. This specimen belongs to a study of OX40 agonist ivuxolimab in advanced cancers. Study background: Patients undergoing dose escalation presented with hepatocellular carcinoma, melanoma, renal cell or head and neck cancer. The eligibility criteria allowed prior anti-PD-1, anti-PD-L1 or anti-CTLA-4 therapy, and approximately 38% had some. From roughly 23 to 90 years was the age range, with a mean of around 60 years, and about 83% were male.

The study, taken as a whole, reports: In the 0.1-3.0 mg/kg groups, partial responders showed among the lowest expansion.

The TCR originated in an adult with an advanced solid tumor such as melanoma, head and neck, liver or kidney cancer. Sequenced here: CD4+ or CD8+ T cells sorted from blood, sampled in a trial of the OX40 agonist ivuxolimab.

Here the CDR3 reads CASSLAGFPGNEQFF. The CDR3 DNA reads TGCGCCAGCAGCTTGGCAGGGTTCCCAGGGAATGAGCAGTTCTTC. The chain recombines TRBV5-1 with TRBJ2-1; D is perhaps TRBD1 (5 bases). Germline CDR1 is SGHRS and CDR2 is YFSETQ. CDR3 length equals 15 residues. V dropped 0 bases and J dropped 7 bases, with 14 bases sitting between them.